Sequencing of this T cell receptor (beta chain) was carried out in a study of blood T cell repertoires in COVID-19. Across the whole study: Donors in the United States, Italy and Spain gave samples during acute or convalescent COVID-19. T cells, B-cell-depleted T cells, or PBMCs supplied cDNA or gDNA.

Per the original methods: Amplification of reference gene primers was used by the study to estimate nucleated cell counts. The protocol was immunoSEQ multiplex PCR, while the TCRdb copy is restricted to in-frame clones and leaves out a portion. V and J calls and clone size come straight from that table; D and trimming were deduced from the DNA. The sample shows about 33,000 clones, approximately 83% of them seen only once. This clonotype originated in a woman older than 75 with active or convalescent COVID-19. Sequenced material: peripheral blood.

The CDR3 nucleotides read TGTGCCAGCAGCCAGAGGCGGGGGGGCCTGGATACGCAGTATTTT. This gives the protein CASSQRRGGLDTQYF. The rearrangement links TRBV7-8 to TRBJ2-3, with 9 bases lining up with TRBD2. The CDR3 contains 15 residues. The germline gives CDR1 SGHVS, CDR2 FQNEAQ. Trimming at V came to 5 bases and at J to 6 bases, leaving 9 bases not matched to a gene.